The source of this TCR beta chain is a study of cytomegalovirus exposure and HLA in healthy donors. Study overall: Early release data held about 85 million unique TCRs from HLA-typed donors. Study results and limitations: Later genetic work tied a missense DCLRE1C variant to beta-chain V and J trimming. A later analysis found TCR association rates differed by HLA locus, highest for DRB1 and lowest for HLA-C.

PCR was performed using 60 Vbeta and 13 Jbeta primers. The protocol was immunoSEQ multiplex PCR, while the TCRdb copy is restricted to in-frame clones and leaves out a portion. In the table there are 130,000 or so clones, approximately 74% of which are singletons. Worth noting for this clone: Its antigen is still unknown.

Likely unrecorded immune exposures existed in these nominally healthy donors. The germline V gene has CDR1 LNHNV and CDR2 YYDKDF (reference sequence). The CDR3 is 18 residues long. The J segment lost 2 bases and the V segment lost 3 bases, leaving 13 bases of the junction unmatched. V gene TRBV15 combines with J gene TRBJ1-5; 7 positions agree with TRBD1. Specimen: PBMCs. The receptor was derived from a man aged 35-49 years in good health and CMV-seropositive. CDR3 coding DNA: TGTGCCACCAGCAGGGGGACAGCCCGATTTCTCGGCAATCAGCCCCAGCATTTT. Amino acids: CATSRGTARFLGNQPQHF. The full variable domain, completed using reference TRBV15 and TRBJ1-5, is DAMVIQNPRYQVTQFGKPVTLSCSQTLNHNVMYWYQQKSSQAPKLLFHYYDKDFNNEADTPDNFQSRRPNTSFCFLDIRSPGLGDTAMYLCATSRGTARFLGNQPQHFGDGTRLSIL.